This paragraph reports one T cell receptor (beta chain). These data originate in a study of T cell changes during pregnancy in multiple sclerosis. The CDR3 length is 15 residues. CDR1 LGHNA and CDR2 YNFKEQ come from the germline V gene. The V segment lost 3 bases and the J segment 7 bases; nucleotides outside the gene matches: 11. The repertoire was sequenced with immunoSEQ multiplex PCR; TCRdb's copy has only in-frame clones and lacks some. The sample consists of roughly 80,000 clones, 85% to 95% of them appearing once. The sequence came from a female donor with multiple sclerosis, enrolled in a pregnancy study. The genes are TRBV4-2 and TRBJ1-2; 7 bases fit TRBD1. The material sequenced was peripheral blood, taken in the second trimester of pregnancy. CDR3 sequence (DNA): TGTGCCAGCAGCCAGGCTACAGGGGCCCGGGGTGGCTACACCTTC. Protein product: CASSQATGARGGYTF.